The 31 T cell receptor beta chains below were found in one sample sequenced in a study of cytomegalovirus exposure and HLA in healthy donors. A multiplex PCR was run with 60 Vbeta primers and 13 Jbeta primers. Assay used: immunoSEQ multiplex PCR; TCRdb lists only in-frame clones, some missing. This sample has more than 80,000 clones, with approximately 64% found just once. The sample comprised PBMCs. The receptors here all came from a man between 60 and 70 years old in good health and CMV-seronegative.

The CDR3 spells CASSPATGGGETQYF. Written as DNA, the CDR3 is TGTGCCAGCTCACCGGCGACAGGGGGCGGGGAGACCCAGTACTTC. The chain is built from TRBV18 and TRBJ2-5; 10 bases line up with TRBD1. The CDR3 is 15 residues long. Germline trimming cut 3 bases from V and 5 bases from J; bases unmatched to any gene: 6. Germline assignment: CDR1 KGHSH and CDR2 LQKENI.

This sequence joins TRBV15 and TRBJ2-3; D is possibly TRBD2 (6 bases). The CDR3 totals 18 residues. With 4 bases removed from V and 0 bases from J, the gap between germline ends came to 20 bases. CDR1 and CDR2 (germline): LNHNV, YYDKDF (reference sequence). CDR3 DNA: TGTGCCACCAGCAAGGCACGGAGGGGCCTTTCTAGCACAGATACGCAGTATTTT. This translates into CATSKARRGLSSTDTQYF.

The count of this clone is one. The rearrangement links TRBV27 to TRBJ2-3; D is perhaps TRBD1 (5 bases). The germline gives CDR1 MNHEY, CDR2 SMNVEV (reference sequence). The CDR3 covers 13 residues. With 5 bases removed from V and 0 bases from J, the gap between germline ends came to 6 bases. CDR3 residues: CASSRQSTDTQYF. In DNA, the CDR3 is TGTGCCAGCAGTCGACAGAGCACAGATACGCAGTATTTT.

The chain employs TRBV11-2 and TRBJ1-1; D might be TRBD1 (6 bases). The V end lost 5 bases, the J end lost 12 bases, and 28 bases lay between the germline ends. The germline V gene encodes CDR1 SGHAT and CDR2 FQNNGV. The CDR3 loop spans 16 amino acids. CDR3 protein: CASSIAGAPIVARTFF. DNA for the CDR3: TGTGCCAGCAGCATAGCAGGGGCCCCTATAGTTGCTCGTACTTTCTTT.

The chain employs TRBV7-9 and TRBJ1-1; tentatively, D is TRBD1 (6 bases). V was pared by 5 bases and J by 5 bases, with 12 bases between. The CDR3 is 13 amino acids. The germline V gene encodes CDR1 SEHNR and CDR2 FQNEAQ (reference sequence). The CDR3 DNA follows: TGTGCCAGCAGCAAACAGGGAGTTACTGAAGCTTTCTTT. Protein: CASSKQGVTEAFF.

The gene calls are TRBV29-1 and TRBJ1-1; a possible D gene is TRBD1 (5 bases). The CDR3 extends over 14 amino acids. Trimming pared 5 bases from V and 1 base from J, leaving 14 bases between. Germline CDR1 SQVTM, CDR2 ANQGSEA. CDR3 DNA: TGCAGCGTTTATAGCGGGACCTGGAACACTGAAGCTTTCTTT. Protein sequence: CSVYSGTWNTEAFF.

The chain's CDR3 is CASSPPGTRNYGYTF. The CDR3 nucleotides read TGTGCCAGTAGCCCCCCCGGGACTCGAAACTATGGCTACACCTTC. V and J are TRBV19 and TRBJ1-2, with TRBD1 as a possible D gene (5 bases). The germline V gene encodes CDR1 LNHDA and CDR2 SQIVND (reference sequence). The V and J ends lost 6 bases and 2 bases respectively, with 16 bases between them. This CDR3 spans 15 amino acids.

For the CDR3, the DNA is TGTGCCAGCAGTTTAACAGTTGGGATGGGGGGCACTGAAGCTTTCTTT. Translated, it gives CASSLTVGMGGTEAFF. The chain recombines TRBV28 with TRBJ1-1, with a possible D match to TRBD1 (5 bases). Germline V CDR1 and CDR2: MDHEN, SYDVKM. The CDR3 has 16 residues. Trimming took 2 bases from V and 4 from J, leaving 17 bases between them. Variable domain in full (rest from reference TRBV28 and TRBJ1-1): DVKVTQSSRYLVKRTGEKVFLECVQDMDHENMFWYRQDPGLGLRLIYFSYDVKMKEKGDIPEGYSVSREKKERFSLILESASTNQTSMYLCASSLTVGMGGTEAFFGQGTRLTVV.

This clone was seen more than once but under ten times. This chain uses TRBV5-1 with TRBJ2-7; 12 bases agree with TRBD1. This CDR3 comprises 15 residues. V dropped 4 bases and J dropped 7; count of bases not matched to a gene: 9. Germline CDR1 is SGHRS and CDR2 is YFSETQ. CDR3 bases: TGCGCCAGCAGCAGACCGGGACAGGGGGCGCAAGAGCAGTACTTC. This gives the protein CASSRPGQGAQEQYF.

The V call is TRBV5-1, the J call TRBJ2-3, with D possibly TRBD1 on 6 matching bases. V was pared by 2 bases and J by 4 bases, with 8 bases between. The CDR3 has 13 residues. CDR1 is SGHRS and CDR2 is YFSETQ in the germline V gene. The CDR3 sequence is CASSFTGSDTQYF. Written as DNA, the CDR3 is TGCGCCAGCAGCTTTACAGGGTCAGATACGCAGTATTTT.

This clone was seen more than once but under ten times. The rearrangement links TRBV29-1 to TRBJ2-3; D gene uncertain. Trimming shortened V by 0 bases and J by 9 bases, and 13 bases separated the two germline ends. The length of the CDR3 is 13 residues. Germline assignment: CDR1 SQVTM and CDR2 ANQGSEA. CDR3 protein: CSVEDPNARTQYF. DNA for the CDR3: TGCAGCGTTGAAGATCCCAACGCGCGGACGCAGTATTTT.

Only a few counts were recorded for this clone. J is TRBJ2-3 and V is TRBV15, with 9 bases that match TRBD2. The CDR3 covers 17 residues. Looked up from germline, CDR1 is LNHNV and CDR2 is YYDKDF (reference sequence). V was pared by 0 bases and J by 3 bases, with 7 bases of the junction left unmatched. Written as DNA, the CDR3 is TGTGCCACCAGCAGAGACGTAAGACTAGCGGTGACAGATACGCAGTATTTT. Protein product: CATSRDVRLAVTDTQYF. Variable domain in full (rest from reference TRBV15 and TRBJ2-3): DAMVIQNPRYQVTQFGKPVTLSCSQTLNHNVMYWYQQKSSQAPKLLFHYYDKDFNNEADTPDNFQSRRPNTSFCFLDIRSPGLGDTAMYLCATSRDVRLAVTDTQYFGPGTRLTVL.

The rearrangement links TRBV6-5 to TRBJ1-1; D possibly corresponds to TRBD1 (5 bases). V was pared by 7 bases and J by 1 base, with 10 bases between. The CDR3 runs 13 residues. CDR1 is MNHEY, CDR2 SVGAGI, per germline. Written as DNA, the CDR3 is TGTGCCAGCACCTTGACAGAGAACACTGAAGCTTTCTTT. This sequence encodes CASTLTENTEAFF.

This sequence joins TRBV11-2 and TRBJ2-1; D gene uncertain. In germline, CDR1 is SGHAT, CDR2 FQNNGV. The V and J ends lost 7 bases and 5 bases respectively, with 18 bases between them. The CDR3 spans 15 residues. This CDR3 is CASTLPPLWHNEQFF. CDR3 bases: TGTGCCAGCACCCTCCCTCCGTTATGGCACAATGAGCAGTTCTTC.

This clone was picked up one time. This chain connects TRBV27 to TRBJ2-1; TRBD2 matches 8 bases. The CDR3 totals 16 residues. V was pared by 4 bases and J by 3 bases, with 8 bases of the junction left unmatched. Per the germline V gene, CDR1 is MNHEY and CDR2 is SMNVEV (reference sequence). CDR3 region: CASSSLSGRDYNEQFF. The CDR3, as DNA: TGTGCCAGCAGTTCCCTAAGCGGGAGAGACTACAATGAGCAGTTCTTC.

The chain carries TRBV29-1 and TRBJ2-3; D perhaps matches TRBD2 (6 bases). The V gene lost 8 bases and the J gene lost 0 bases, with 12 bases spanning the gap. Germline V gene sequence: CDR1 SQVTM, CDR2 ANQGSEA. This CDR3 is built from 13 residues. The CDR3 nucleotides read TGCAGCTCACGGGCGGGGAGCACAGATACGCAGTATTTT. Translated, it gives CSSRAGSTDTQYF.

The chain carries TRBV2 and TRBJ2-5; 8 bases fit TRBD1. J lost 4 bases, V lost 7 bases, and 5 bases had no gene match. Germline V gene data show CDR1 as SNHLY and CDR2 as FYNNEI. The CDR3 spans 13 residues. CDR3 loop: CASTRTGTETQYF. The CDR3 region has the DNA TGTGCCAGCACCCGGACAGGGACAGAGACCCAGTACTTC.

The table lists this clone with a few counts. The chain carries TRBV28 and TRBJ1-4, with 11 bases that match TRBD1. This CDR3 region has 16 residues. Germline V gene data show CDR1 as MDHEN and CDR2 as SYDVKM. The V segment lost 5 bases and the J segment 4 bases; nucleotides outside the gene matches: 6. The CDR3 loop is CASSPGTGGGNEKLFF. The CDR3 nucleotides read TGTGCCAGCAGTCCAGGGACAGGGGGAGGTAATGAAAAACTGTTTTTT. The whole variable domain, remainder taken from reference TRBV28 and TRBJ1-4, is DVKVTQSSRYLVKRTGEKVFLECVQDMDHENMFWYRQDPGLGLRLIYFSYDVKMKEKGDIPEGYSVSREKKERFSLILESASTNQTSMYLCASSPGTGGGNEKLFFGSGTQLSVL.

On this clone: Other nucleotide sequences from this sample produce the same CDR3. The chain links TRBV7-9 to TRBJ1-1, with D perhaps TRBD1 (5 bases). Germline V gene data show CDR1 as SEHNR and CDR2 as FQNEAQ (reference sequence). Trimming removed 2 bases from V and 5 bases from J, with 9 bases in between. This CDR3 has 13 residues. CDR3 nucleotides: TGTGCCAGCAGCTTACAGGGTGGGACTGAAGCTTTCTTT. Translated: CASSLQGGTEAFF.

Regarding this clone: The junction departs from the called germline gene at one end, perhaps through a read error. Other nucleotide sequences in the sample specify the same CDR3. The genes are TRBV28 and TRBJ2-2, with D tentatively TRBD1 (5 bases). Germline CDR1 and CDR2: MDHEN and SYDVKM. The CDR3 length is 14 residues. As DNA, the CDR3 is TGCGCCAGCAGTTTTAGGGCAGGGACCGGGGAGCTGTTTTTT. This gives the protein CASSFRAGTGELFF.

CDR3 nucleotides: TGTGCCAGCAGCTTAGATCTAGGGGGTAACTATGGCTACACCTTC. Translated: CASSLDLGGNYGYTF. This chain links TRBV11-2 with TRBJ1-2, with a tentative D call TRBD1 (6 bases). With 0 bases removed from V and 1 base from J, the gap between germline ends came to 9 bases. The germline gives CDR1 SGHAT, CDR2 FQNNGV. This CDR3 spans 15 amino acids.

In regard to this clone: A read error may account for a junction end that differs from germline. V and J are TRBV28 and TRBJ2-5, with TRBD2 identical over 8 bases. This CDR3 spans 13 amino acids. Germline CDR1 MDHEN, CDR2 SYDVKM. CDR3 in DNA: TGTGCCAGCACCCTCGGGGGGGTAGAGACCCAGCACTTC. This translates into CASTLGGVETQHF.

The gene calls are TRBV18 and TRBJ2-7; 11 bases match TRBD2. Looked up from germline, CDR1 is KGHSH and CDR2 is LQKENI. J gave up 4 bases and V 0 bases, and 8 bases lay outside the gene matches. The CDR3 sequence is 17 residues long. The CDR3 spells CASSPPSPTSGTYEQYF. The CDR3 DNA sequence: TGTGCCAGCTCACCACCGTCTCCGACTAGCGGGACATACGAGCAGTACTTC.

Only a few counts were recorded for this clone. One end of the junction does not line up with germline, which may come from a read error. Written as DNA, the CDR3 is TGTGCCACCAGTGCCGGGACTAGGGGGGTCCAAGAGACCCAGTACTTC. Translating it yields CATSAGTRGVQETQYF. V and J are TRBV2 and TRBJ2-5, with 8 bases that match TRBD2. The CDR3 totals 16 residues. Germline loops: CDR1 SNHLY, CDR2 FYNNEI. The entire variable domain, with the rest obtained from reference TRBV2 and TRBJ2-5, is as follows: EPEVTQTPSHQVTQMGQEVILRCVPISNHLYFYWYRQILGQKVEFLVSFYNNEISEKSEIFDDQFSVERPDGSNFTLKIRSTKLEDSAMYFCATSAGTRGVQETQYFGPGTRLLVL.

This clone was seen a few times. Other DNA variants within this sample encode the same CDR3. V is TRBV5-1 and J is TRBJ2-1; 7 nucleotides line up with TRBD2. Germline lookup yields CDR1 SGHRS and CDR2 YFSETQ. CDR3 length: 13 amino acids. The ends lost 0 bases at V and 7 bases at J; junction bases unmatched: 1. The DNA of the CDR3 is TGCGCCAGCAGCTTGGCCGGGGGGAATGAGCAGTTCTTC. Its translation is CASSLAGGNEQFF.

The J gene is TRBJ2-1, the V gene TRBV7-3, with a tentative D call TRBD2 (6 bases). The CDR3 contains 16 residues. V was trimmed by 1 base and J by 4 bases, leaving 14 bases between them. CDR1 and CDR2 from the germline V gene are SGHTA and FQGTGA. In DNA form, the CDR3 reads TGTGCCAGCAGCTTAAGCGGGGCAGCAGATTACAATGAGCAGTTCTTC. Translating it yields CASSLSGAADYNEQFF.

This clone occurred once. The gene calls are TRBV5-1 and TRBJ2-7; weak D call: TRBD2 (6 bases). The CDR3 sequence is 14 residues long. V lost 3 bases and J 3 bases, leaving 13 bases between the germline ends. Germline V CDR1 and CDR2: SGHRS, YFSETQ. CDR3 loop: CASSSLGGIYEQYF. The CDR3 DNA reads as TGCGCCAGCAGCTCCCTAGGAGGGATCTACGAGCAGTACTTC.

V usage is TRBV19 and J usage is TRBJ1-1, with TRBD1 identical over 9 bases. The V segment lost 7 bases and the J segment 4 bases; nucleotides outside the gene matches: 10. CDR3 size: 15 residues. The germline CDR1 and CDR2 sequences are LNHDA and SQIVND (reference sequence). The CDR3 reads CASTGGGTGSTEAFF. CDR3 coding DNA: TGTGCCAGTACCGGTGGGGGGACAGGGTCCACTGAAGCTTTCTTT.

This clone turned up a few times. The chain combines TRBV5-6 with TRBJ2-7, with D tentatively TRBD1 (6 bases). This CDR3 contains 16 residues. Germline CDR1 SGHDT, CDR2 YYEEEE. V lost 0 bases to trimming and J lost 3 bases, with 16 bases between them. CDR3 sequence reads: CASSLGPGTLNYEQYF. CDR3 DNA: TGTGCCAGCAGCTTGGGGCCCGGGACACTTAACTACGAGCAGTACTTC.

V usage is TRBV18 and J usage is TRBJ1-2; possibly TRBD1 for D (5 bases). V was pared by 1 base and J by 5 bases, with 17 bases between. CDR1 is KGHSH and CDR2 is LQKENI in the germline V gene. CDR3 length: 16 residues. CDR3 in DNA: TGTGCCAGCTCACCACTTAGGGCAGGGACTCCTTATGGCTACACCTTC. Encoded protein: CASSPLRAGTPYGYTF.

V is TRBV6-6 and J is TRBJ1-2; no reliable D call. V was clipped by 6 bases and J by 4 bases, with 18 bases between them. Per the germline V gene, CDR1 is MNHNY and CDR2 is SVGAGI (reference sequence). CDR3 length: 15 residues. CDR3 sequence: CASSPTEEEIYGYTF. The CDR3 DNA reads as TGTGCCAGCAGCCCGACGGAGGAGGAAATCTATGGCTACACCTTC.